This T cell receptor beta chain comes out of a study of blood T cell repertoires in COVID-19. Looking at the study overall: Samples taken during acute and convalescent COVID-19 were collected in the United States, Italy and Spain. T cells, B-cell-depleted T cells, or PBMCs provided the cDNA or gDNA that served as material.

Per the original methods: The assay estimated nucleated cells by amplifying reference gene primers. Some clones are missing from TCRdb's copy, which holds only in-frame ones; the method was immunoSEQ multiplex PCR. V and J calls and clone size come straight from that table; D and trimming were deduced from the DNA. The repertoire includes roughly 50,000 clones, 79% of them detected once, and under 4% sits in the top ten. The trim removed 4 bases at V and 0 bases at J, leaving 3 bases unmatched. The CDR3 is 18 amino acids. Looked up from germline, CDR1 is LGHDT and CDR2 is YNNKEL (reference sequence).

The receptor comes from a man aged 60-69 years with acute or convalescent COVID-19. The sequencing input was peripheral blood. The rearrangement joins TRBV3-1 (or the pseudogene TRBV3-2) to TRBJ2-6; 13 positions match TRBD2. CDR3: CASSRGLAGVSGANVLTF. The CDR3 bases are TGTGCCAGCAGCCGAGGACTAGCGGGGGTCTCTGGGGCCAACGTCCTGACTTTC.